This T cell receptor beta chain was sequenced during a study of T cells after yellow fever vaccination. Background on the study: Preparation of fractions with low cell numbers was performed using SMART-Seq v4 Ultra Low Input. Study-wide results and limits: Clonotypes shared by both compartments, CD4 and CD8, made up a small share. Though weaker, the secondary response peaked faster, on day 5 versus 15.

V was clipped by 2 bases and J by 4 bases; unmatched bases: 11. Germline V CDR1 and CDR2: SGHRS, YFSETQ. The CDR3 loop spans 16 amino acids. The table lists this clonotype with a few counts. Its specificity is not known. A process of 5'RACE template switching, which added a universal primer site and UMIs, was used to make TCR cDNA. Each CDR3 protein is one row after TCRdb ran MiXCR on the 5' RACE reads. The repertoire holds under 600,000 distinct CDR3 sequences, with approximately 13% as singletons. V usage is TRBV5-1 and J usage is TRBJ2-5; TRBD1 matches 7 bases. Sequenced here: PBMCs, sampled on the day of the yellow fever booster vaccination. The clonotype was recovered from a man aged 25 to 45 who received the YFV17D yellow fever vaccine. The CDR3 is CASSLVDRANRETQYF. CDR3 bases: TGCGCCAGCAGCTTAGTCGACAGGGCGAATCGAGAGACCCAGTACTTC.